This T cell receptor beta chain stems from a study of type 1 and type 2 diabetes patients. This clonotype was counted between two and nine times. The PCR template was genomic DNA. A primer set of 30 forward and 13 reverse primers amplified the CDR3. TCRdb ran MiXCR on the multiplex PCR reads and lists one entry per CDR3 protein. The sample has a few hundred thousand distinct CDR3 sequences, around 47% seen once. The germline V gene has CDR1 SNHLY and CDR2 FYNNEI. The trim removed 5 bases at V and 1 base at J, leaving 6 bases unmatched. This CDR3 is built from 15 residues. Sequencing used peripheral blood mononuclear cells (PBMCs). This TCR derives from a man between 18 and 29 years old with type 2 diabetes. The gene calls are TRBV2 and TRBJ2-3; 7 nucleotides line up with TRBD2. The CDR3 here is CASSNSGSCTDTQYF. The CDR3 nucleotides read TGTGCCAGCAGTAATAGCGGGTCCTGCACAGATACGCAGTATTTT.